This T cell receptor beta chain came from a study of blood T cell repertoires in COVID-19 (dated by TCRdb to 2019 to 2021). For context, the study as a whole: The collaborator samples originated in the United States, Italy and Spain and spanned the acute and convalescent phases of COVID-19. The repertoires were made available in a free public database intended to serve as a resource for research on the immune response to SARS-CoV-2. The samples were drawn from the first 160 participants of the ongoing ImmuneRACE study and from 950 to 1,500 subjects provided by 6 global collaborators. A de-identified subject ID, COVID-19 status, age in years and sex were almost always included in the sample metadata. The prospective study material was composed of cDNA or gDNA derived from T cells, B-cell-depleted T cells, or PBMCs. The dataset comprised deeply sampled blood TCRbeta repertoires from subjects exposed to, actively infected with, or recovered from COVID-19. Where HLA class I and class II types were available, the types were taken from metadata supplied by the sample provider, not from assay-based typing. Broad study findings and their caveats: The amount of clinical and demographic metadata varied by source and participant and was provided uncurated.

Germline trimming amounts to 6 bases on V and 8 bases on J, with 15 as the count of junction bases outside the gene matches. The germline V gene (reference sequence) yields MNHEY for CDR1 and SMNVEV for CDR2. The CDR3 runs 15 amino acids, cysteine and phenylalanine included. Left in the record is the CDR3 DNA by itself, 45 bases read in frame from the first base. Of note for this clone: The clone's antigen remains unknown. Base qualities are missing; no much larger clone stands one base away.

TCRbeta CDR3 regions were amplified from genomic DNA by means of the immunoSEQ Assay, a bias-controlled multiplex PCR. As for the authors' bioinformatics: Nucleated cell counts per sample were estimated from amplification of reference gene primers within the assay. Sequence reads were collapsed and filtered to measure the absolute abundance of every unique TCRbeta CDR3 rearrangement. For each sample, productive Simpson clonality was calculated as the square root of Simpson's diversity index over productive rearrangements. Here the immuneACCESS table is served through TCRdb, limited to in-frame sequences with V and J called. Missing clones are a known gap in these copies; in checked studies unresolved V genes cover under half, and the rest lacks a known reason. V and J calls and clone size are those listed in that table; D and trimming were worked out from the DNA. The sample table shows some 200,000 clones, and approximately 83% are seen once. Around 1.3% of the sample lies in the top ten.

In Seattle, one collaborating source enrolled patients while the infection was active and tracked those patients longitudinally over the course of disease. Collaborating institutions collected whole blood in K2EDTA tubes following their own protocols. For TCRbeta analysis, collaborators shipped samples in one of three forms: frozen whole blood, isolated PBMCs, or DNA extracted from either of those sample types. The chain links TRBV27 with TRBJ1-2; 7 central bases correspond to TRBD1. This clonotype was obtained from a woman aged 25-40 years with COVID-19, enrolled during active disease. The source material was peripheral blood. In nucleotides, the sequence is TGTGCCAGCAGAACCGCGGGACAGCGGGCAAGCGGCTACACCTTC. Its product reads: CASRTAGQRASGYTF.